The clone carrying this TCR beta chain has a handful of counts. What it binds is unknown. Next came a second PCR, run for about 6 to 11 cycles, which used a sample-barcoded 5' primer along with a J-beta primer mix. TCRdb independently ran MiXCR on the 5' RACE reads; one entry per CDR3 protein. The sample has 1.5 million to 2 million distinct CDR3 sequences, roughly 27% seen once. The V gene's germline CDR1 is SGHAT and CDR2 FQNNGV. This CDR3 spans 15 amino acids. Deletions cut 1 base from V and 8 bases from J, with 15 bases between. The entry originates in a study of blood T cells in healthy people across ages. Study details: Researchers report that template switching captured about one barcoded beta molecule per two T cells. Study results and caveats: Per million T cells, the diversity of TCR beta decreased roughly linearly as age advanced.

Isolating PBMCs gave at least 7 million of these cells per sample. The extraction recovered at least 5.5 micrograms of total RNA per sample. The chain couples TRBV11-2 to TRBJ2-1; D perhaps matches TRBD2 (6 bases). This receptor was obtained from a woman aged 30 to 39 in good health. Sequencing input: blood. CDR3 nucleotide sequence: TGTGCCAGCAGCTTAGTCCGGGAGCTTGTGCATGAGCAGTTCTTC. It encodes CASSLVRELVHEQFF. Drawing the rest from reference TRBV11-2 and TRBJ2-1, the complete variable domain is EAGVAQSPRYKIIEKRQSVAFWCNPISGHATLYWYQQILGQGPKLLIQFQNNGVVDDSQLPKDRFSAERLKGVDSTLKIQPAKLEDSAVYLCASSLVRELVHEQFFGPGTRLTVL.